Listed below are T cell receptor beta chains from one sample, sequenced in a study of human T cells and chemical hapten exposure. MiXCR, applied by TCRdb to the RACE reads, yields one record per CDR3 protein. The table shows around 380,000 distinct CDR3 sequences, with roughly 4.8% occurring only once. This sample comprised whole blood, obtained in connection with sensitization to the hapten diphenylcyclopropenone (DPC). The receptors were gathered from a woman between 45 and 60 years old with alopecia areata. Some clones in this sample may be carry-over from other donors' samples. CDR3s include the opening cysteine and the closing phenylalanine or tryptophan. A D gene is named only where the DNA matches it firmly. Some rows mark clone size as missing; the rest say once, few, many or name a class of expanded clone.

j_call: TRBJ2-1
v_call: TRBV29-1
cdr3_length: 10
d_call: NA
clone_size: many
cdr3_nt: TGCAGCGTTGAGAGGGGCGAGCAGTTCTTC
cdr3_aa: CSVERGEQFF

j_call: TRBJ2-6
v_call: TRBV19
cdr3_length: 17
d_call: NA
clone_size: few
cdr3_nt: TGTGCCAGTAGTATAGATCGGCTGCCCTCTGGGGCCAACGTCCTGACTTTC
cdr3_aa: CASSIDRLPSGANVLTF

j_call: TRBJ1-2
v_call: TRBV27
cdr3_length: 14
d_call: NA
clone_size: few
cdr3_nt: TGTGCCAGCAGTTTATCTGGGGTCCTCTCTGGCTACACCTTC
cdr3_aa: CASSLSGVLSGYTF

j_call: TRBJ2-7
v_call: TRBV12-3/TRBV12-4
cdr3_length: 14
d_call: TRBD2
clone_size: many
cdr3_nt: TGTGCCAGCAGGCCCACTAGCGGGAGCGACGAGCAGTACTTC
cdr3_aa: CASRPTSGSDEQYF

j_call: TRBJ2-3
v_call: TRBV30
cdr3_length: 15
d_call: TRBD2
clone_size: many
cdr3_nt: TGTGCCTGGAGCAGACTAGCGGCTAGCACAGATACGCAGTATTTT
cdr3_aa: CAWSRLAASTDTQYF

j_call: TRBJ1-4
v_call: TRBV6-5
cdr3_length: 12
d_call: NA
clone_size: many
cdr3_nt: TGTGCCGCCCCTGGCGGGAATGAAAAACTGTTTTTT
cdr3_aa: CAAPGGNEKLFF

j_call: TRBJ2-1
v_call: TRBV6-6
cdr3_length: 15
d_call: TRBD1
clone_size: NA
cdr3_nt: TGTGCCAGCAGTCCGACAGGGGGCATCTACAATGAGCAGTTCTTC
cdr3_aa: CASSPTGGIYNEQFF

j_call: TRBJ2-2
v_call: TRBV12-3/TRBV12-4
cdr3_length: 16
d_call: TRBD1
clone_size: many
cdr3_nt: TGTGCCAGCAGTGGAGACAGGGGGACGAACACCGGGGAGCTGTTTTTT
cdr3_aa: CASSGDRGTNTGELFF

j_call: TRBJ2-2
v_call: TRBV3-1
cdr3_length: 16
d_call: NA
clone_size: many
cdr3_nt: TGTGCCAGCAGCCCTCTGGGGTACCCGGACACCGGGGAGCTGTTTTTT
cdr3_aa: CASSPLGYPDTGELFF

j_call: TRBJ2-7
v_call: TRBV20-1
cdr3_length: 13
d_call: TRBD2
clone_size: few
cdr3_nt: TGCAGTGCTAGTACTAGCGGGAGCTACGAGCAGTACTTC
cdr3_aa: CSASTSGSYEQYF

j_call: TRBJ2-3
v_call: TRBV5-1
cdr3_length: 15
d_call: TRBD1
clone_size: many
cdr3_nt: TGCGCCAGCAGCGGGGGACAGGGACTCCCAGATACGCAGTATTTT
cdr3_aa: CASSGGQGLPDTQYF

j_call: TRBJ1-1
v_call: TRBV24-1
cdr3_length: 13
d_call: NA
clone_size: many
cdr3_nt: TGTGCCACCAGTGATCACAGGGCGGATGAAGCTTTCTTT
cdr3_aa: CATSDHRADEAFF

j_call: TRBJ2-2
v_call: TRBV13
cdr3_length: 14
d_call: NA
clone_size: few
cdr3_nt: TGTGCCAGCAGCTTTAGCGGACACACCGGGGAGCTGTTTTTT
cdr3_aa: CASSFSGHTGELFF

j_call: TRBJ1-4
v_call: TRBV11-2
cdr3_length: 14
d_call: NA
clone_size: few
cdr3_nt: TGTGCCAGCAGCCTTCTGGGTCGAACGGAAAAACTGTTTTTT
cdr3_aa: CASSLLGRTEKLFF

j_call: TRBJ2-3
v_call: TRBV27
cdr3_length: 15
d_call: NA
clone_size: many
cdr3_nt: TGTGCCAGCAGTTTTTCAGGCGTAGGCACAGATACGCAGTATTTT
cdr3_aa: CASSFSGVGTDTQYF

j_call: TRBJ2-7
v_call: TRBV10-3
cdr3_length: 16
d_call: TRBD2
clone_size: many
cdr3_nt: TGTGCCATCAGTGAGTCGGGGCGGGGGGTGCCCTACGAGCAGTACTTC
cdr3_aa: CAISESGRGVPYEQYF

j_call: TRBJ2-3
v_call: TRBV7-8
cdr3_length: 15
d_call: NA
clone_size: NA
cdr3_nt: TGTGCCAGCAGCCCCGACCCCGGTCACACAGATACGCAGTATTTT
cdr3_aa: CASSPDPGHTDTQYF

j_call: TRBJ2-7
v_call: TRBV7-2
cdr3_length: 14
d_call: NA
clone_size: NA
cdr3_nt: TGTGCCAGCAGCTTCCAGGGGCTGGTCTACGAGCAGTACTTC
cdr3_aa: CASSFQGLVYEQYF

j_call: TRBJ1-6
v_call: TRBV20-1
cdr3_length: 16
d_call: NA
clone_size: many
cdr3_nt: TGCAGTGCTGGGACCGCTGGAAGCTCCTATAATTCACCCCTCCACTTT
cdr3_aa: CSAGTAGSSYNSPLHF

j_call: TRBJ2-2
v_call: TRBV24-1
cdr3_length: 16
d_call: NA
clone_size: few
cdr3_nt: TGTGCCACCAGTGATTTGAAGGGGGCGAACACCGGGGAGCTGTTTTTT
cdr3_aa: CATSDLKGANTGELFF

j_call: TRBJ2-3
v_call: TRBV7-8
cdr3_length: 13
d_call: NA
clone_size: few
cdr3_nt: TGTGCCAGCAGCCCGTTGACGGAAAATACGCAGTATTTT
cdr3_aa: CASSPLTENTQYF

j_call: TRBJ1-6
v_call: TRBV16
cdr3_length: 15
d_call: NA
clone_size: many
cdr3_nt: TGTGCCAGCAGCCAATCTGGGGGATATAATTCACCCCTCCACTTT
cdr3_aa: CASSQSGGYNSPLHF

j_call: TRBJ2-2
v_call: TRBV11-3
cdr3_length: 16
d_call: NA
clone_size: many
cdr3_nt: TGTGCCAGCAGCTCCATTACGTCCACGAATACCGGGGAGCTGTTTTTT
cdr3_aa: CASSSITSTNTGELFF

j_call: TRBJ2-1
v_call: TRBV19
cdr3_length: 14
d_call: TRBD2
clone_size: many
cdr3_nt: TGTGCCAGTAGTGTACTAGCGGGAGCGGGAGAGCAGTTCTTC
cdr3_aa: CASSVLAGAGEQFF

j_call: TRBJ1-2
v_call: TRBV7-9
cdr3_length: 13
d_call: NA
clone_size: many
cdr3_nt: TGTGCCAGCAGCTTAACAGGCGGCTATGGCTACACCTTC
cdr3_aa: CASSLTGGYGYTF

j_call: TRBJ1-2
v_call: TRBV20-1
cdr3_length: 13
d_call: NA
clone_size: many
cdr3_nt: TGCAGTGCTAGAGATTACCAGGGAGATGGCTACACCTTC
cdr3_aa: CSARDYQGDGYTF

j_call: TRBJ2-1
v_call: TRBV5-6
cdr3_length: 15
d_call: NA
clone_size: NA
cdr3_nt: TGTGCCAGCAGCCCCGCTTACAGCTCCTACAATGAGCAGTTCTTC
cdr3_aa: CASSPAYSSYNEQFF

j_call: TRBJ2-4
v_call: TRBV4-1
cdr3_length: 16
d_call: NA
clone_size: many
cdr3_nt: TGCGCCAGCAGCCAGGCGGACAGAGCCTCCAAAAACATTCAGTACTTC
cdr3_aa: CASSQADRASKNIQYF

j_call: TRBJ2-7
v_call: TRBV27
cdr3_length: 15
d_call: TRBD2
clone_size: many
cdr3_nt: TGTGCCAGCAGTTTATCGGGCGGGGGGCCTTACGAGCAGTACTTC
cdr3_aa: CASSLSGGGPYEQYF